The source of this T cell receptor (beta chain) is a study of T-cell memory formation after mild COVID-19. Study-level background: Largely, the TCR clusters proved donor specific.

The 5'RACE method, run with constant-segment primers, produced TCR alpha and TCR beta cDNA libraries (carrying sample barcodes and UMIs). TCRdb reanalysed the 5' RACE reads using MiXCR and keeps one entry per CDR3 protein. Of some 440,000 distinct CDR3 sequences in the sample, 20% to 25% were seen once. This CDR3 spans 16 amino acids. In germline, CDR1 is SGHTA, CDR2 FQGNSA. The junction had 6 bases not matched to a gene; V was cut back by 4 bases and J by 2 bases. Only a few counts were recorded for this clonotype. Its antigen is unidentified. Study-wide findings and caveats: What remained unconfirmed was the SARS-CoV-2 specificity of second-wave clones peaking on day 37. Later expanders leaned CD4+, whereas day 15 to 85 contracting clones were balanced CD4/CD8.

This receptor was identified in an adult woman who had mild COVID-19 (a few samples of this study predate the infection). Cell type and time point are not known. The sample was PBMCs or a T cell subset sorted from them (not recorded which). The chain carries TRBV7-2 and TRBJ2-5; 11 bases are shared with TRBD1. In nucleotides, the CDR3 is TGTGCCAGCAGCTACGGGGACAGGGGGTTTCAAGAGACCCAGTACTTC. Its protein product is CASSYGDRGFQETQYF.